The T cell receptor beta chain under discussion was sequenced for a study of cytomegalovirus exposure and HLA in healthy donors. V was clipped by 5 bases and J by 4 bases, with 21 bases between them. Germline-derived CDR1 and CDR2 are SGHRS and YFSETQ. The CDR3 sequence is 16 residues long. Study-level points and caveats: In a later analysis, an Asian-associated ancestry cluster reportedly showed fewer N-insertions than the roughly 700-donor mean. It is likely that the observed cluster of highly shared sequence variants was a sequencing artifact. Analysis was carried out at a later point, and it linked a missense DCLRE1C variant to TCR beta V- and J-gene trimming.

The study ran its PCR with 60 Vbeta and 13 Jbeta primers. In the original analysis: In a later analysis, of some 80 million unique beta chains, about 12 million appeared in at least two donors. Sequencing was performed with immunoSEQ multiplex PCR; in TCRdb, only in-frame clones are kept and a portion is missing. D and trimming were read from the DNA, whereas the V and J calls and clone size are those reported in that table. The sample yields around 170,000 clones, 75% to 85% seen once. A note on this clone: Antigen unknown.

The sequenced sample consisted of PBMCs. This sequence joins TRBV5-1 and TRBJ1-1; possibly TRBD1 for D (6 bases). The origin of this receptor is a man aged 18 to 29 in good health and CMV-seronegative. The CDR3 DNA follows: TGCGCCAGCAGATCCGACCGGGACACGGGTGCCACTGAAGCTTTCTTT. This translates into CASRSDRDTGATEAFF. The full variable domain, its missing parts supplied by reference TRBV5-1 and TRBJ1-1, is KAGVTQTPRYLIKTRGQQVTLSCSPISGHRSVSWYQQTPGQGLQFLFEYFSETQRNKGNFPGRFSGRQFSNSRSEMNVSTLELGDSALYLCASRSDRDTGATEAFFGQGTRLTVV.